This TCR beta chain was recovered during a study of graft-versus-host responses after intestinal transplantation. Notes on the study in general: Peak circulating GvH clone levels were associated with early post-transplant HvG declines.

Germline CDR1 reads SGHKS; CDR2 reads YYEKEE (reference sequence). This CDR3 has 14 amino acids. With 0 bases removed from V and 4 bases from J, the gap between germline ends came to 10 bases. A sort after the reaction isolated proliferating CFSE-low CD3+CD4+ and CD3+CD8+ responders. The table came from immunoSEQ multiplex PCR; TCRdb's copy has only in-frame clones and leaves some out. Of under 20,000 clones listed, 38% are singletons. The chain is built from TRBV5-5 and TRBJ1-1; D is ambiguous. This TCR was sampled from a human patient who received an intestinal transplant. Here the sequenced sample was alloreactive CD4+ T cells from a mixed lymphocyte reaction culture, taken before intestinal transplant. As for subset: CFSE-low proliferating T cells sorted from approximately 6-day pre-transplant mixed lymphocyte reaction (GvH or HvG direction). The CDR3 protein is CASSLAGRGTEAFF. CDR3 DNA: TGTGCCAGCAGCTTGGCGGGCCGAGGCACTGAAGCTTTCTTT.